This T cell receptor (beta chain) was sequenced in a study of cytomegalovirus exposure and HLA in healthy donors. The study ran its PCR with 60 Vbeta and 13 Jbeta primers. Measured with immunoSEQ multiplex PCR; TCRdb has only the in-frame clones, and not every one. This listing includes roughly 80,000 clones. As regards this clone: Its antigen is undetermined.

Findings of the study overall: Association of roughly 17,000 TCR beta sequences with HLA alleles was found at 0.05 false discovery rate in a later analysis. Productive status was seen about 90% or about 30% of the time for most TCR beta V segments in an earlier analysis. Serostatus for CMV was the only available immune exposure information.

The V and J ends lost 2 bases and 4 bases respectively, with 11 bases between them. Germline V gives CDR1 MNHEY, CDR2 SVGAGI. This CDR3 region has 14 residues. The specimen sequenced was PBMCs. This receptor was taken from a girl aged 10 to 17 in good health and CMV-seropositive. The V and J genes are TRBV6-5 and TRBJ1-2; D is undetermined. The CDR3 region has the DNA TGTGCCAGCAGTTACGGAGACGGCGCCTATGGCTACACCTTC. Translated, it gives CASSYGDGAYGYTF.